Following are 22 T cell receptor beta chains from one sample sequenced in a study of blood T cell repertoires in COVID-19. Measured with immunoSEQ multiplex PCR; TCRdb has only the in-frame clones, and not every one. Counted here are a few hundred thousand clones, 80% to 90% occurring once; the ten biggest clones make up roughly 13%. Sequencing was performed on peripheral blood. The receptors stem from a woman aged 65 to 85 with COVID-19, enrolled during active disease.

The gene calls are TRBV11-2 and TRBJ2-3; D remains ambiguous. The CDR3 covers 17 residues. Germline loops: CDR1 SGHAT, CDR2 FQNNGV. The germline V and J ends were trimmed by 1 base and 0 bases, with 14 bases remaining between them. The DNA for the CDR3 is TGTGCCAGCAGCTTAGCCTCCGAGAGCCCTAGCACAGATACGCAGTATTTT. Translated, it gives CASSLASESPSTDTQYF.

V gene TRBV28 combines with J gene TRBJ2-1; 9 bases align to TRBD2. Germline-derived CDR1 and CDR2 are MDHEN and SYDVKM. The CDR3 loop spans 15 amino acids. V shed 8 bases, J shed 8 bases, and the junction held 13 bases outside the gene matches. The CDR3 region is CASSSLGGGADEQFF. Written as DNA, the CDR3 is TGTGCCAGCTCCTCGCTGGGCGGGGGGGCCGATGAGCAGTTCTTC.

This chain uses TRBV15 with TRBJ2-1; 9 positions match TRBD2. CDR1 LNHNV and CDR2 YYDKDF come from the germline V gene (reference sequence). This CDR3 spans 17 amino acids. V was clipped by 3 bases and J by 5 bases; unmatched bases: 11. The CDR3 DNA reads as TGTGCCACCAGCAGCCGGTTGGGGGTAGCGGGGGACAATGAGCAGTTCTTC. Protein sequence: CATSSRLGVAGDNEQFF.

In nucleotides, the CDR3 is TGCAGCGTTCCGACAGGGTCCGGTGAAAAACTGTTTTTT. This encodes CSVPTGSGEKLFF. The V and J genes are TRBV29-1 and TRBJ1-4, with 7 bases fitting TRBD1. CDR1 and CDR2 (germline): SQVTM, ANQGSEA. The CDR3 spans 13 residues. V shed 5 bases, J shed 7 bases, and the junction held 7 bases outside the gene matches. Supplemented by reference TRBV29-1 and TRBJ1-4, the full variable domain reads SAVISQKPSRDICQRGTSLTIQCQVDSQVTMMFWYRQQPGQSLTLIATANQGSEATYESGFVIDKFPISRPNLTFSTLTVSNMSPEDSSIYLCSVPTGSGEKLFFGSGTQLSVL.

The CDR3 DNA reads as TGTGCCTGGAGTGCCCCCGCCCACAGGGCTTATGGCTACACCTTC. It encodes CAWSAPAHRAYGYTF. V gene TRBV30 combines with J gene TRBJ1-2; possible D gene TRBD1, 6 bases. The CDR3 consists of 15 residues. Per germline, CDR1 GTSNPN and CDR2 SVGIG (reference sequence). The V end lost 1 base, the J end lost 5 bases, and 17 bases lay between the germline ends.

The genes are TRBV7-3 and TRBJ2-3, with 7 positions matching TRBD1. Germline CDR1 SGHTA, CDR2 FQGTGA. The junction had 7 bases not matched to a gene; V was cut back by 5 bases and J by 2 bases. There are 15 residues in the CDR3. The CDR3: CASSPQGVLTDTQYF. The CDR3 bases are TGTGCCAGCAGCCCTCAGGGGGTTCTCACAGATACGCAGTATTTT.

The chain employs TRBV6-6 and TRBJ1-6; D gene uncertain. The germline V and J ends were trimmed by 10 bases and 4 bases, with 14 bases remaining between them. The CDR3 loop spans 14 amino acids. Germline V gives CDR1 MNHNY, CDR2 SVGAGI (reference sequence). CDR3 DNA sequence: TGTGCCACAAAGGCGACTGATTATAATTCACCCCTCCACTTT. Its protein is CATKATDYNSPLHF.

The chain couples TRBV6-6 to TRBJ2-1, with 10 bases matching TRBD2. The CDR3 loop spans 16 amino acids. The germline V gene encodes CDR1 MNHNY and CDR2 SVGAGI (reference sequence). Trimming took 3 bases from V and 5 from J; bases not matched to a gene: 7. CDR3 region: CASSYLAGGSNNEQFF. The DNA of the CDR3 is TGTGCCAGCAGTTATTTAGCGGGGGGCTCAAACAATGAGCAGTTCTTC.

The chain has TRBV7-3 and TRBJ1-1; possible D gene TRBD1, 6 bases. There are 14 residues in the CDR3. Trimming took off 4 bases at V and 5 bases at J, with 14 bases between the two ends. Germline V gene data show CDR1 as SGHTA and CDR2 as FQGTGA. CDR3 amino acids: CASSSQGPGTEAFF. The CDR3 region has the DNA TGTGCCAGCAGCTCACAGGGACCGGGGACTGAAGCTTTCTTT.

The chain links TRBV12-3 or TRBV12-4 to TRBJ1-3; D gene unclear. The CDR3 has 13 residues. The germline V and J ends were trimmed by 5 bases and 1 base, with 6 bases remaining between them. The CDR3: CASSQASGNTIYF. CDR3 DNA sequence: TGTGCCAGCAGTCAGGCATCTGGAAACACCATATATTTT.

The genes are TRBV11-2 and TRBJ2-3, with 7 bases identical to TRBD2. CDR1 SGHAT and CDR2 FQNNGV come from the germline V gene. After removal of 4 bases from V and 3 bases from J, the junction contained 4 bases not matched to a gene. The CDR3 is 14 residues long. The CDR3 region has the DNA TGTGCCAGCAGCTCAACTAGCGAGACAGATACGCAGTATTTT. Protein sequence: CASSSTSETDTQYF. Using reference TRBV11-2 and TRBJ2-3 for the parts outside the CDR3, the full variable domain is EAGVAQSPRYKIIEKRQSVAFWCNPISGHATLYWYQQILGQGPKLLIQFQNNGVVDDSQLPKDRFSAERLKGVDSTLKIQPAKLEDSAVYLCASSSTSETDTQYFGPGTRLTVL.

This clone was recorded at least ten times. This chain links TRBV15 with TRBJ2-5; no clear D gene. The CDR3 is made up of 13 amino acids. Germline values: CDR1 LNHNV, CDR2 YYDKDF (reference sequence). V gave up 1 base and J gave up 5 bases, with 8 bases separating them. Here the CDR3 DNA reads TGTGCCACCAGCAGAGCGGCGGAGGAGACCCAGTACTTC. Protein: CATSRAAEETQYF.

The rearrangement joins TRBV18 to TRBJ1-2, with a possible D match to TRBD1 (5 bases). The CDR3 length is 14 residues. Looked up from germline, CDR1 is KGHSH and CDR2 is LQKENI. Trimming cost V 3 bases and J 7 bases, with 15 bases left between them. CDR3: CASSPSRESVGYTF. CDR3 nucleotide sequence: TGTGCCAGCTCACCCTCCAGGGAATCGGTTGGCTACACCTTC.

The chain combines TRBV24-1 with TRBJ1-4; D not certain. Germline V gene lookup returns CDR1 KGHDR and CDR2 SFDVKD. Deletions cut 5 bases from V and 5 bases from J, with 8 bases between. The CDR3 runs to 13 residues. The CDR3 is CATSARVNEKLFF. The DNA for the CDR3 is TGTGCCACCAGTGCCCGCGTGAATGAAAAACTGTTTTTT.

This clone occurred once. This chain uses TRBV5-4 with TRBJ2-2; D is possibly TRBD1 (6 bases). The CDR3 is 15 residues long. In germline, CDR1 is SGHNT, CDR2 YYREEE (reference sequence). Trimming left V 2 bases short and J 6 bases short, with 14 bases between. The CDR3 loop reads CASSFKGVRAGELFF. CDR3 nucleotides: TGTGCCAGCAGCTTCAAGGGGGTCAGGGCCGGGGAGCTGTTTTTT.

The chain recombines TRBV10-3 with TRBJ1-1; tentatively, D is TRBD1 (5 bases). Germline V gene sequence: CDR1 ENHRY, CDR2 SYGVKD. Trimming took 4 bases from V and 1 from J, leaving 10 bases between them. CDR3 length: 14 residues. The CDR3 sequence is CAISGEQANTEAFF. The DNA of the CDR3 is TGTGCCATCAGTGGGGAACAGGCGAACACTGAAGCTTTCTTT.

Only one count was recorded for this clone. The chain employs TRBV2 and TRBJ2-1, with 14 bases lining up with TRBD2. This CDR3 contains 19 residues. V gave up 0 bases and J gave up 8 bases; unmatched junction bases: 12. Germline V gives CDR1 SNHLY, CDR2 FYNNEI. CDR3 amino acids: CASSEALNPGLAGDHEQFF. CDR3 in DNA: TGTGCCAGCAGTGAAGCGCTGAATCCGGGACTAGCGGGGGATCATGAGCAGTTCTTC. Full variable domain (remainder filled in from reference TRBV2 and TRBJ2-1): EPEVTQTPSHQVTQMGQEVILRCVPISNHLYFYWYRQILGQKVEFLVSFYNNEISEKSEIFDDQFSVERPDGSNFTLKIRSTKLEDSAMYFCASSEALNPGLAGDHEQFFGPGTRLTVL.

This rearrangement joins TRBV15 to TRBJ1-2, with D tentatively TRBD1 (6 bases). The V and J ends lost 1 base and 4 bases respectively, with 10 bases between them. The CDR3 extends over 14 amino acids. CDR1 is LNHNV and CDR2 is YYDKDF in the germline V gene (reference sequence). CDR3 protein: CATSRVQGTYGYTF. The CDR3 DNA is TGTGCCACCAGCAGAGTCCAGGGGACCTATGGCTACACCTTC. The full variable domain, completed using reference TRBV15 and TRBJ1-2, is DAMVIQNPRYQVTQFGKPVTLSCSQTLNHNVMYWYQQKSSQAPKLLFHYYDKDFNNEADTPDNFQSRRPNTSFCFLDIRSPGLGDTAMYLCATSRVQGTYGYTFGSGTRLTVV.

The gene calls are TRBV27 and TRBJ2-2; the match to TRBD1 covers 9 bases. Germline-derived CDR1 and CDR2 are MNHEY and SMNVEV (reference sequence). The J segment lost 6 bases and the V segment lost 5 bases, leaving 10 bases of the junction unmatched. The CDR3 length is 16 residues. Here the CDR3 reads CASSRITGTGPGELFF. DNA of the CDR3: TGTGCCAGCAGTCGAATTACCGGGACAGGGCCCGGGGAGCTGTTTTTT.

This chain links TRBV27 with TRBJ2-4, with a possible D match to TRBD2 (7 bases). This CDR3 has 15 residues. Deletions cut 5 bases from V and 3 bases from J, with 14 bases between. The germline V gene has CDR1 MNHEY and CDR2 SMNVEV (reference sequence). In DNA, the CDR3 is TGTGCCAGCAGTGATCCGAGGGGGGGCAAAAACATTCAGTACTTC. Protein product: CASSDPRGGKNIQYF.

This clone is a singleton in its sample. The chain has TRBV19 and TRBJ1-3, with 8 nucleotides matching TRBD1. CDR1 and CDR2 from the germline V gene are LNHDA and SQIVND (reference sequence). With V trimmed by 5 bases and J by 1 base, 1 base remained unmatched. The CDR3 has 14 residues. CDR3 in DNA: TGTGCCAGTAGTGACAGGGGTTCTGGAAACACCATATATTTT. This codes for CASSDRGSGNTIYF. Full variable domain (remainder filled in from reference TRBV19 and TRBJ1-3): DGGITQSPKYLFRKEGQNVTLSCEQNLNHDAMYWYRQDPGQGLRLIYYSQIVNDFQKGDIAEGYSVSREKKESFPLTVTSAQKNPTAFYLCASSDRGSGNTIYFGEGSWLTVV.

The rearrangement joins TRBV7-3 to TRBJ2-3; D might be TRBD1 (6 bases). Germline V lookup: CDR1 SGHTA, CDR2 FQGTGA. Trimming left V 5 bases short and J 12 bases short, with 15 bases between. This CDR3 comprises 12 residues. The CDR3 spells CASSVQGTQQYF. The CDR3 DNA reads TGTGCCAGCAGCGTGCAGGGGACCCAACAGTATTTT.